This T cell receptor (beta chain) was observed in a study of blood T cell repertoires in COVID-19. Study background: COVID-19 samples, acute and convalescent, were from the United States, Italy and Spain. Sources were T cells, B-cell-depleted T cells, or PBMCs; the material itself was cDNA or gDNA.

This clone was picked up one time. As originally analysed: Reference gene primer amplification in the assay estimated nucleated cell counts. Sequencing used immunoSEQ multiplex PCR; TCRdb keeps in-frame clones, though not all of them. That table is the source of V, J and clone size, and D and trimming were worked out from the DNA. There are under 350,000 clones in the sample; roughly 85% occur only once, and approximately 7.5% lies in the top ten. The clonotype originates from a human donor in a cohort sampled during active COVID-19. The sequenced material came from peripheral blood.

The CDR3 DNA follows: TGTGCCAGCAGCTTAGGCCTTCAGAGCGGGGGTTCAGATACGCAGTATTTT. Protein: CASSLGLQSGGSDTQYF. The chain joins TRBV11-3 to TRBJ2-3; 8 nucleotides line up with TRBD2. The CDR3 sequence is 17 residues long. J was trimmed by 4 bases and V by 1 base; bases with no gene match: 10. Germline CDR1 is SGHNT and CDR2 is YENEEA.